This T cell receptor (beta chain) was profiled in a study of T cells in Graves' hyperthyroidism and ophthalmopathy. RNA transcripts served as the template for amplifying TCR beta CDR3 regions. During a first-round RT-PCR of the TCR CDR3, the HTBI primer set was used. TCRdb recomputed calls from the multiplex PCR reads with MiXCR, one row per CDR3 protein. The profile shows 450,000 to 650,000 distinct CDR3 sequences, around 21% of them singletons. In its sample, this clonotype was seen a few times. CDR1 MGHRA and CDR2 YSYEKL come from the germline V gene. The length of the CDR3 is 14 residues. Trimming stripped 0 bases from V and 9 bases from J, with 12 bases between.

The sequence came from a man between 18 and 35 years old with Graves' hyperthyroidism. The chain joins TRBV4-1 to TRBJ2-4; D gene unclear. Sequencing used blood. The CDR3 loop is CASSQESGWSIQYF. The DNA for the CDR3 is TGCGCCAGCAGCCAAGAGTCGGGTTGGAGCATTCAGTACTTC.